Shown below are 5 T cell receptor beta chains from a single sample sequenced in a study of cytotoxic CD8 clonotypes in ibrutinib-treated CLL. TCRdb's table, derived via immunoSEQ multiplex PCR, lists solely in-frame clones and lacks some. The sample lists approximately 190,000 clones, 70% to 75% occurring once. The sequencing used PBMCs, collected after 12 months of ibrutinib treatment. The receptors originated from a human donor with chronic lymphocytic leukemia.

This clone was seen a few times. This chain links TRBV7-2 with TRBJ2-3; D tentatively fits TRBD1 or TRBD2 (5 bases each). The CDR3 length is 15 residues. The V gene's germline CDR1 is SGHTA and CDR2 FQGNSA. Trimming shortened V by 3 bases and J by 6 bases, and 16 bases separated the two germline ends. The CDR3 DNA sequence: TGTGCCAGCAGCTTTCGGGGCCTAGAACGGGATACGCAGTATTTT. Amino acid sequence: CASSFRGLERDTQYF. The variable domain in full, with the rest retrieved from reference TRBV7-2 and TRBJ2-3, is GAGVSQSPSNKVTEKGKDVELRCDPISGHTALYWYRQSLGQGLEFLIYFQGNSAPDKSGLPSDRFSAERTGGSVSTLTIQRTQQEDSAVYLCASSFRGLERDTQYFGPGTRLTVL.

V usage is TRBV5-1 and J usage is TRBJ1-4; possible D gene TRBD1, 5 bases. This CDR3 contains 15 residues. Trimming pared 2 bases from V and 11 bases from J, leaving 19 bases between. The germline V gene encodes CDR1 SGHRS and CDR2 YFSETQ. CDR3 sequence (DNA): TGCGCCAGCAGCTTAGGGGAGCTTGGGCCGGGGAAACTGTTTTTT. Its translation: CASSLGELGPGKLFF.

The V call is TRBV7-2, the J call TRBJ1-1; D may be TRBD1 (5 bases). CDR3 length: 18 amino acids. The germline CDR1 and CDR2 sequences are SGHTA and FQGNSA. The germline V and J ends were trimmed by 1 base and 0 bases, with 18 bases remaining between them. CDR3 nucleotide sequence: TGTGCCAGCAGCTTAGGAGTCAGAAGGAGGGGTATGAACACTGAAGCTTTCTTT. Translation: CASSLGVRRRGMNTEAFF.

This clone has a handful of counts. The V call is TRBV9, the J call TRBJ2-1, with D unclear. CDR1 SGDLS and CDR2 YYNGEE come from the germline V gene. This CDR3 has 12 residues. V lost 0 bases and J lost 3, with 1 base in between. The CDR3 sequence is CASSVVYNEQFF. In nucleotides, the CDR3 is TGTGCCAGCAGCGTAGTCTACAATGAGCAGTTCTTC.

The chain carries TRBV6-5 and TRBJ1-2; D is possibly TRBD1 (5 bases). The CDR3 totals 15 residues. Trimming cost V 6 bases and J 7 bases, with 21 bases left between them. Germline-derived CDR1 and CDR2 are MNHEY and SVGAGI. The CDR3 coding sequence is TGTGCCAGCAGATCGAGCGGCGGGGACGGAGGTGGCTACACCTTC. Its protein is CASRSSGGDGGGYTF.